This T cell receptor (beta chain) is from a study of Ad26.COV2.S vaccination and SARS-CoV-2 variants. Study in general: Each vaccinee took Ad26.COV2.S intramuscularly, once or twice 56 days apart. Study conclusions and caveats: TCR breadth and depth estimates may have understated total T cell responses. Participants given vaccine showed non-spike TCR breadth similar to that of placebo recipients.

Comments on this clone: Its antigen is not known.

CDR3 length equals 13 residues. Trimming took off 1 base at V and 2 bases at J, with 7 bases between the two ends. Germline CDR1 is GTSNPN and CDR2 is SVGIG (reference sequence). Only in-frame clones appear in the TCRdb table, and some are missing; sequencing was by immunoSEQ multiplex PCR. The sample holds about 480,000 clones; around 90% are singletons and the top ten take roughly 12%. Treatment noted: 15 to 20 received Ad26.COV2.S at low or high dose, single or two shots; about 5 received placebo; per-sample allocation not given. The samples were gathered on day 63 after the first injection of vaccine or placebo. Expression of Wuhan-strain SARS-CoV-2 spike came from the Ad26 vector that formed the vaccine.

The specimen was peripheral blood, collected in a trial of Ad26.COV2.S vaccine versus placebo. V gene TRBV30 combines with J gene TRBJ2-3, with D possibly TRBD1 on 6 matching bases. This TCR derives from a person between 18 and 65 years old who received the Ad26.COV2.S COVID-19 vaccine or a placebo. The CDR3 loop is CAWSAGDTDTQYF. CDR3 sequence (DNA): TGTGCCTGGAGTGCAGGGGACACAGATACGCAGTATTTT.